This T cell receptor (beta chain) comes out of a study of sequential checkpoint blockade in melanoma. About the study: First-line arms were nivolumab then ipilimumab, or the reverse, randomized 1:1. Around 21 patients had tumor biopsies before treatment and at week 13. Study observations and caveats: Rising tumor T-cell fraction and clonality meant about 30 times likelier benefit.

Some clones are missing from TCRdb's copy, which holds only in-frame ones; the method was immunoSEQ multiplex PCR. The sample includes 20,000 to 25,000 clones, approximately 30% of them seen just once. The treatment denotes: randomized to nivolumab then ipilimumab (arm A) or the reverse (arm B). DNA-damaging chemotherapy had not been given to any patient beforehand. The CDR3 length is 20 residues. V was shortened by 5 bases and J by 1 base, with 27 bases between the two germline ends. Germline V gene sequence: CDR1 MDHEN, CDR2 SYDVKM. The sample holds a few counts of this clone. Its antigen is as yet unknown.

This TCR was recovered from a human donor with melanoma. Source: tumor tissue (inferred from file names), taken from a patient given nivolumab and ipilimumab in sequence. The gene calls are TRBV28 and TRBJ1-5; D not resolved. In nucleotides, the CDR3 is TGTGCCAGCAGTAACTCAGTGGCGCAGTGGAACCCGGGGAGCAATCAGCCCCAGCATTTT. Translated, it gives CASSNSVAQWNPGSNQPQHF.